This T cell receptor beta chain was identified in a study of T cell repertoires in cytomegalovirus infection (dated by TCRdb to 2018 to 2020). About the investigation overall: Recently identified HLA-C-restricted CMV epitopes, whose presentation resists viral immunomodulation, were targeted by peptide stimulations together with well-studied HLA-B-restricted epitopes. The HLA type of each donor mattered for the analysis, because public TCR beta signatures pointed to carriage of CMV infection along with the matching HLA type. Findings and caveats that apply to the study as a whole: The ex vivo response was dominated by HLA-C-restricted CMV-specific TCR beta clonotypes, and the single most frequent clonotype in two of eight donors was supplied by these HLA-C-restricted clonotypes. Carriers of CMV infection plus the relevant HLA type were discriminated by the cumulative frequency of public TCR beta family members in the study cohort and in an independent roughly 370-donor cohort.

According to the study, the label for this sample's treatment or condition signals: in vitro stimulation with specific CMV peptide epitopes to enrich CMV-specific T cells. The V end loses 4 bases and the J end loses 0 bases, and a stretch of 6 bases separates them. Looking up the germline V gene (reference sequence) yields CDR1 LNHNV and CDR2 YYDKDF. The CDR3 measures 14 amino acids from cysteine to phenylalanine. Just CDR3 DNA is preserved here, 42 bases in frame from base 1. TCRdb lists the instrument as Illumina HiSeq 1500. TCRdb reworked the public reads: Q25 trimming with fastp, MiXCR clone assembly, productive beta chains retained. CDR3 protein duplicates are merged, each entry listing the most common genes and DNA. The sample records 650,000 to 900,000 distinct CDR3 sequences, about 33% of which are singletons. The ten largest clones take up about an eighth of the sample. Details on this clonotype: Which antigen it targets is not known. Base qualities are not at hand, and no much larger clone is one base apart.

Recombination linked TRBV15 to TRBJ1-4, with no reliable assignment of the D segment. The source of this sequence is a human donor in good health (CMV status not recorded). Some clones in this sample may be carry-over from other donors' samples. The input for sequencing was cultured CD8+ T cells from PBMCs, taken from culture after CMV antigen stimulation. For the CDR3, the sequence is CATSKITTNEKLFF. The nucleotide sequence is given as TGTGCCACCAGCAAGATAACAACTAATGAAAAACTGTTTTTT.